The rows below give T cell receptor beta chains drawn from one sample of a study of vaccination and CD4 T cells after COVID-19. These receptors' targets are unknown. In TCRdb, the PCR reads were re-called with MiXCR into one record per CDR3 protein. The sample holds some 9,600 distinct CDR3 sequences, around three fifths seen once. The sample comprised CD4+ T cells from blood, cultured in vitro. The origin of the receptors is a human donor who had recovered from COVID-19. The CDR3 runs from the conserved cysteine through the conserved F or W. A D gene is named only where the DNA matches it firmly. The listing skips clone size in some rows; elsewhere it reads once, few, many or a size class.

d_call	j_call	clone_size	v_call	cdr3_nt	cdr3_aa
NA	TRBJ1-1	NA	TRBV2	TGTGCCAGCAGTTTACCTTCTCTGCAGGGCAGAGCTTTCTTT	CASSLPSLQGRAFF
TRBD1	TRBJ2-5	once	TRBV12-3/TRBV12-4	TGTGCCAGCAGGGGACAGGGGACCCAGTACTTC	CASRGQGTQYF
NA	TRBJ1-1	once	TRBV2	TGTGCCAATCCCCAGGCAGGGAGAGACACTGAAGCTTTCTTT	CANPQAGRDTEAFF
NA	TRBJ1-1	NA	TRBV28	TGTGCCAGCACCTTCCCACCTAATCGGTACACTGAAGCTTTCTTT	CASTFPPNRYTEAFF
NA	TRBJ1-5	once	TRBV29-1	TGCAGCGTTCGAGGGGCCGGGAGCAATCAGCCCCAGCATTTT	CSVRGAGSNQPQHF
TRBD2	TRBJ2-5	NA	TRBV10-3	TGTGCCATCAGTGGACTAGCGGGAGTTGGTGAGACCCAGTACTTC	CAISGLAGVGETQYF
NA	TRBJ2-6	NA	TRBV6-1	TGTGCCAGCAGGCCCCTCTCAGGGAACTCTGGGGCCAACGTCCTGACTTTC	CASRPLSGNSGANVLTF
TRBD2	TRBJ2-5	NA	TRBV7-2	TGTGCCAGCAGCTTGGGGACTAGCGGGGCGAAGGGAGAGACCCAGTACTTC	CASSLGTSGAKGETQYF
NA	TRBJ1-3	NA	TRBV7-2	TGTGCCAGCAGCTTAGAATCCTCTGGAAACACCATATATTTT	CASSLESSGNTIYF
NA	TRBJ1-6	NA	TRBV12-3/TRBV12-4	TGTGCCAGCACTTCCGGGACCGAGGGTTCACCCCTCCACTTT	CASTSGTEGSPLHF
NA	TRBJ1-5	few	TRBV7-8	TGTGCCAGCAGCTTGAGCCCCACAGCGCCCCAGCATTTT	CASSLSPTAPQHF
NA	TRBJ2-7	NA	TRBV25-1	TGTGCCAGCCGGGTCGTAGGGGAGCAGTACTTC	CASRVVGEQYF
NA	TRBJ1-1	NA	TRBV5-1	TGCGCCAGTAACCCCGGACTTTTGAACACTGAAGCTTTCTTT	CASNPGLLNTEAFF
NA	TRBJ1-3	NA	TRBV7-2	TGTGCCAGCAGCTCTAGAAACACCATATATTTT	CASSSRNTIYF
NA	TRBJ2-7	medium-sized	TRBV7-2	TGTGCCAGCAGCTTAGTTTCGGGGGCGGTGAACGAGCAGTACTTC	CASSLVSGAVNEQYF
NA	TRBJ1-5	NA	TRBV6-1	TGTGCCAGCAGTAGCCCTAATCGGGGGGATCAGCCCCAGCATTTT	CASSSPNRGDQPQHF
NA	TRBJ1-1	NA	TRBV30	TGTGCCTGGAGGAGGGGGGGGCGGACTGAAGCTTTCTTT	CAWRRGGRTEAFF
NA	TRBJ1-1	once	TRBV28	TGTGCCAGCAGTTTAGAACTGAGGAGGAACGAGATGAGGACTGAAGCTTTCTTT	CASSLELRRNEMRTEAFF
TRBD2	TRBJ2-2	NA	TRBV12-3/TRBV12-4	TGTGCCAGCAGTTTATTGGGGGGGGCCGGGGAGCTGTTTTTT	CASSLLGGAGELFF
TRBD1	TRBJ1-2	NA	TRBV6-4	TGTGCCAGCAGTGGGTTTGACAGGGTAACTAACTATGGCTACACCTTC	CASSGFDRVTNYGYTF
NA	TRBJ1-5	NA	TRBV6-2/TRBV6-3	TGTGCCAGCAGTCCCCTTGACAGGAAAGATAGCAATCAGCCCCAGCATTTT	CASSPLDRKDSNQPQHF
NA	TRBJ1-1	NA	TRBV12-3/TRBV12-4	TGTGCCAGCAGCCCCACACGGCACACTGAAGCTTTCTTT	CASSPTRHTEAFF
NA	TRBJ2-7	large	TRBV5-1	TGCGCCAGCAGCTTAACCGGGACTGGGGACTACGAGCAGTACTTC	CASSLTGTGDYEQYF
TRBD1	TRBJ1-1	NA	TRBV18	TGTGCCAGCTCACCCGGGACAGGGGGCACTGAAGCTTTCTTT	CASSPGTGGTEAFF